The T cell receptor beta chain described here comes from a study of shared clonotypes between healthy human individuals (dated by TCRdb to between 2020 and 2021). Context from the whole study: A couple of women and three men aged 18 to 49 years were included in the cohort. For each donor, CD4 naive and CD4 memory were each given three plates, CD8 naive was given two plates, and CD8 memory was given one plate. Blood TCR repertoires of several healthy adults were deeply sequenced to estimate repertoire size and the extent of clonotype sharing between individuals. Different laboratories and diverse techniques were used to prepare libraries and sequence TCR repertoires, to increase sequencing depth and limit assay-specific biases. Leukapheresis yielded between about 0.9 and 8.9 billion PBMCs per donor. General study outcomes and caveats: Sharing across a few donors was observed for around 5% of naive CD4, over 3% of naive CD8, roughly 2.4% of memory CD4, and roughly 0.43% of memory CD8 clonotypes. Compared with non-shared clonotypes, the clonotypes found in all four sorted-subset donors had higher generation probabilities. Pairwise subsampling led to the expectation that sequencing depth would affect the degree of clonotype sharing among donors. Even with the large sequencing depth, rarefaction of the sorted-subset datasets indicated that sequencing was incomplete. Sampling was limited to blood, and TCR repertoires in tissue likely differ from TCR repertoires in blood. Naive subsets generally had larger estimated clonotype richness than memory subsets. Because the study included a small number of donors, the genetic and exposure-history diversity represented was limited.

CD8 naive samples consisted of CD45RO-negative cells that were positively selected for CCR7, yielding a CD45RA+CCR7+ population without TemRA cells. Donors were healthy HIV-negative adults with no recently reported acute infections or vaccinations. All donors were Caucasian adults living in Nashville, Tennessee, USA. Blood was collected by leukapheresis, and PBMCs were isolated by Ficoll-Histopaque density gradient centrifugation and then cryopreserved in liquid nitrogen vapor phase. Analytical flow cytometry was used to check the purity and quantity of every magnetically sorted T cell population. Each sorted fraction had its genomic DNA isolated and then quantified by UV absorbance on a Nanodrop 2000c. Turning to this clone: There is no known antigen for this receptor. One base away there is no much larger clone; base qualities are not given.

TCR CDR3 regions were amplified from genomic DNA by multiplex PCR using the deep immunoSEQ assay. Extracted genomic DNA from each cell subset was distributed evenly across all wells of several immunoSEQ 96-well plates, and each plate was treated as a replicate. Each replicate PCR for sorted subsets received 150 to 250 ng genomic DNA, equal to some 32,000 T cell genomes. Purified libraries were measured with a Qubit 3.0 fluorometer, size-checked on a Bioanalyzer 2100, and measured again with the KAPA Library Quantification kit. Every immunoSEQ 96-well plate was sequenced on a dedicated single-read 150-cycle Illumina NextSeq 550 flow cell. The original methods were these. Because the immunoSEQ output held only junctional sequences and lacked quality scores, the filtering could not match the filtering applied to full-length reads. To assign V/J genes and CDR3, sequences were annotated using PyIR, a Python wrapper for IgBLAST v1.9, with IMGT germline references. Reads with weak V/J assignments (E-value above 1e-6), missing CDR3, stop codons, out-of-frame junctions, or ambiguous translated residues were removed. A V3J clonotype was defined by an identical inferred V gene, J gene, and CDR3 amino acid sequence. To compute the percentage overlap between repertoires, the number of shared unique clonotypes was divided by the size of the smaller repertoire. Three approaches were used to assess repertoire richness: RTK rarefaction, the Chao1 estimator, and Recon v2.1 estimates of unobserved clonotypes. Generation probabilities were computed with OLGA for all TCRbeta clonotypes obtained by the gDNA method from four donors. TCRdb carries this immuneACCESS record with in-frame sequences only. Its versions omit some clonotypes, under half of them owing to an unresolved V gene in the studies checked, with the rest unexplained. V, J and clone size are those of that table, while D and trimming were read from the DNA. This sample lists about 590,000 clones; around 95% were detected once. The top ten clones comprise roughly 0.1% of the sample.

CDR1 and CDR2, per the germline V gene, are SNHLY and FYNNEI. Compared with germline, V lacks 3 bases and J lacks 4 bases; bases without a gene match: 5. From cysteine to phenylalanine, the CDR3 is 14 amino acids long. Here the CDR3 DNA is all that survives: 42 bases in frame from base 1. This clonotype originated in a woman between 25 and 40 years old in good health. The receptor chain draws on TRBV2 and TRBJ1-1; 7 bases in between match TRBD1. Sequenced input: naive CD8+ T cells sorted from blood. The label giving this sample's cell subset or site can be read as: CD45RA+CCR7+. At the DNA level, the sequence is TGTGCCAGCAGTGATAGGGCAGGGGGCACTGAAGCTTTCTTT. This is translated as CASSDRAGGTEAFF.